The clone carrying this T cell receptor (beta chain) came up a few times. Its target is unknown. The data were obtained in a study of blood T cells in healthy people across ages. Germline-derived CDR1 and CDR2 are MNHNS and SASEGT. Trimming removed 5 bases from V and 0 bases from J; junction bases left unmatched: 9. This CDR3 is built from 19 residues. Whenever a sample was processed, at least 6.5 million PBMCs were isolated. The second PCR ran about 6 to 12 cycles with a sample-barcoded 5' primer and J-beta primers. Each cDNA molecule carried a tag from a template-switch adaptor that contained 12 random nucleotides. One entry per CDR3 protein, called by TCRdb with MiXCR from the 5' RACE reads. The sample records fewer than 2,000,000 distinct CDR3 sequences, about 39% being singletons. Findings and caveats of the study: Long-lived and aged donors differed, with more naive CD4+ cells and higher diversity in the long-lived. Possibly confounding the expanded clonotype changes was the fact that donor CMV status was unknown.

The source is a human donor in good health. This chain links TRBV6-1 with TRBJ2-3, with TRBD2 matching 15 bases. The source material was blood. This CDR3 reads CASSLWGLAGGASTDTQYF. In DNA, the CDR3 is TGTGCCAGCAGTCTATGGGGACTAGCGGGGGGCGCTAGCACAGATACGCAGTATTTT.